These 9 T cell receptor beta chains share one sample of origin, sequenced in a study of blood T cell repertoires in COVID-19. The method was immunoSEQ multiplex PCR; TCRdb's version includes in-frame clones alone and lacks a portion of them. Among 94,000 or so clones listed, more than 70% were seen once. Sequenced material: peripheral blood. Receptors originate from a woman of 80 years or more with active COVID-19.

The chain recombines TRBV25-1 with TRBJ2-2; 12 nucleotides match TRBD1. Per the germline V gene, CDR1 is MGHDK and CDR2 is SYGVNS. CDR3 size: 16 residues. The V and J ends lost 5 bases and 7 bases, in that order; junction bases with no gene match: 8. Written as DNA, the CDR3 is TGTGCCAGCAGTCGAATGGGACAGGGGGCAAACGGGGAGCTGTTTTTT. This translates into CASSRMGQGANGELFF.

The J gene is TRBJ2-7, the V gene TRBV4-2, with D perhaps matching TRBD2 (5 bases). The ends were cut back, 4 bases at V and 0 bases at J, with 13 bases in the middle. The CDR3 is 15 residues long. The V gene's germline CDR1 is LGHNA and CDR2 YNFKEQ. The DNA of the CDR3 is TGTGCCAGCAGCCCAGGACTCCTAAGCTCCTACGAGCAGTACTTC. Its translation is CASSPGLLSSYEQYF.

The CDR3 protein is CASHPPGVEQYF. The CDR3 bases are TGTGCCAGCCACCCCCCAGGGGTCGAGCAGTACTTC. The chain employs TRBV21-1 and TRBJ2-7; whether TRBD1, the table's D call, matches the DNA was not checked. TRBV21-1 is noted as a pseudogene. CDR3 length: 12 amino acids.

In this sample, this clone turned up once. The same CDR3 can be traced to other DNA sequences in this sample. The rearrangement uses TRBV7-3 and TRBJ1-1, with D tentatively TRBD1 (5 bases). The V end was cut by 2 bases, the J end by 2 bases, with 6 bases between. The CDR3 loop spans 13 amino acids. Per germline, CDR1 SGHTA and CDR2 FQGTGA. CDR3 loop: CASSLDRNTEAFF. DNA of the CDR3: TGTGCCAGCAGCTTAGACAGAAACACTGAAGCTTTCTTT.

The chain combines TRBV5-4 with TRBJ2-4, with 8 bases identical to TRBD1. From germline, CDR1 is SGHNT and CDR2 YYREEE (reference sequence). With V trimmed by 1 base and J by 7 bases, 4 bases remained unmatched. The CDR3 totals 14 residues. CDR3 loop: CASSLTGGRNIQYF. The CDR3 DNA follows: TGTGCCAGCAGCTTGACAGGGGGGCGGAACATTCAGTACTTC.

The chain employs TRBV4-2 and TRBJ1-4; the D gene is possibly TRBD1 (6 bases). The CDR3 is 22 amino acids. V gave up 0 bases and J gave up 4 bases, with 30 bases separating them. Germline V gene sequence: CDR1 LGHNA, CDR2 YNFKEQ. This CDR3 is CASSQDGPQGAPSITDNEKLFF. CDR3 coding DNA: TGTGCCAGCAGCCAAGATGGTCCACAGGGCGCACCCAGTATAACGGATAATGAAAAACTGTTTTTT.

The chain is built from TRBV11-3 and TRBJ2-2; D gene uncertain. The CDR3 totals 16 residues. Trimming stripped 6 bases from V and 2 bases from J, with 16 bases between. The germline V gene has CDR1 SGHNT and CDR2 YENEEA. In DNA, the CDR3 is TGTGCCAGCAGAATAGGCAGCGCCTTTAACACCGGGGAGCTGTTTTTT. This translates into CASRIGSAFNTGELFF.

This chain joins TRBV3-1 (or the pseudogene TRBV3-2) and TRBJ2-7; a weak D match, TRBD2 (7 bases). The V end lost 5 bases, the J end lost 5 bases, and 16 bases lay between the germline ends. The CDR3 is made up of 14 amino acids. Germline V CDR1 and CDR2: LGHDT, YNNKEL (reference sequence). The CDR3 sequence: CASSGSRGADEQYF. The CDR3 bases are TGTGCCAGCAGCGGCTCTCGGGGGGCGGACGAGCAGTACTTC.

This rearrangement joins TRBV28 to TRBJ2-7; 11 bases align to TRBD2. The ends lost 4 bases at V and 2 bases at J; junction bases unmatched: 4. This CDR3 region has 15 residues. Germline V gene lookup returns CDR1 MDHEN and CDR2 SYDVKM. Here the CDR3 DNA reads TGTGCCAGCAGTTACGGGACTAGCGGCACCTACGAGCAGTACTTC. Its protein product is CASSYGTSGTYEQYF.